The rows below give T cell receptor beta chains drawn from one sample of a study of human T cells and chemical hapten exposure. TCRdb re-derived calls from the RACE reads in MiXCR, one entry per CDR3 protein. The sample records approximately 80,000 distinct CDR3 sequences, approximately 12% being singletons. This specimen was whole blood, taken in connection with sensitization to the hapten diphenylcyclopropenone (DPC). The receptors shown here come from a woman in her forties or fifties with alopecia areata. Some clones in this sample may be carry-over from other donors' samples. CDR3s include the opening cysteine and the closing phenylalanine or tryptophan. Fields, in order: CDR3 DNA, CDR3 protein, D gene, clone size, V gene, J gene. The D gene is left open where the match is weak. For some rows the clone size is stated as once, few or many, or as a class when expanded; others skip it.

DNA: TGTGCCAGCAGCCCGCTAGCGGGGTCTATGGTAGATACGCAGTATTTT; CDR3: CASSPLAGSMVDTQYF; D: TRBD2; size: -; V: TRBV7-3; J: TRBJ2-3
DNA: TGTGCCAGCACCCTAGAGACAGGGTTGGCCGGGGAGCTGTTTTTT; CDR3: CASTLETGLAGELFF; D: TRBD1; size: -; V: TRBV5-4; J: TRBJ2-2
DNA: TGTGCCAGCAGAATACAGGGGGCGTCCGGGGAGCTGTTTTTT; CDR3: CASRIQGASGELFF; D: TRBD1; size: few; V: TRBV12-3/TRBV12-4; J: TRBJ2-2
DNA: TGTGCCAGCAGTTCATCATTTCGGGGGGAAGTCCACTTT; CDR3: CASSSSFRGEVHF; D: -; size: many; V: TRBV12-3/TRBV12-4; J: TRBJ1-6
DNA: TGTGCCAGCACAGAGCGGGGAACGAATTATGGTATAGAGACCCAGTACTTC; CDR3: CASTERGTNYGIETQYF; D: TRBD2; size: once; V: TRBV28; J: TRBJ2-5
DNA: TGTGCCAGTAGTATAGCCACGGGACACACGAACTATGGCTACACCTTC; CDR3: CASSIATGHTNYGYTF; D: -; size: many; V: TRBV19; J: TRBJ1-2
DNA: TGCAGTGCTCAGCCGTGGACTCCCCTCGTAAGGCAGTTCTTC; CDR3: CSAQPWTPLVRQFF; D: -; size: few; V: TRBV20-1; J: TRBJ2-1
DNA: TGTGCCAGCGGGAAATCCGGACGGTCGAACACTGAAGCTTTCTTT; CDR3: CASGKSGRSNTEAFF; D: -; size: many; V: TRBV2; J: TRBJ1-1
DNA: TGTGCCAGCAGCCGCCCCGTTGAGGGAGGCTACGAGCAGTACTTC; CDR3: CASSRPVEGGYEQYF; D: -; size: -; V: TRBV3-1; J: TRBJ2-7
DNA: TGCGCCAGCAGCCCGGGCGGTAGCCGGACCGGGGAGCTGTTTTTT; CDR3: CASSPGGSRTGELFF; D: -; size: many; V: TRBV5-1; J: TRBJ2-2
DNA: TGTGCCAGCAGTCCCCGGACAGGGAACACCGGGGAGCTGTTTTTT; CDR3: CASSPRTGNTGELFF; D: TRBD1; size: few; V: TRBV12-3/TRBV12-4; J: TRBJ2-2
DNA: TGTGCCAGCAGTTATTCAGGGGGCGGGACTGAAGCTTTCTTT; CDR3: CASSYSGGGTEAFF; D: TRBD1; size: few; V: TRBV12-3/TRBV12-4; J: TRBJ1-1
DNA: TGTGCCAGCAGCTTAGAGGCCCTAGCGCAATTTGAGACCCAGTACTTC; CDR3: CASSLEALAQFETQYF; D: -; size: -; V: TRBV11-2; J: TRBJ2-5
DNA: TGTGCCAGCATTTATGACAGACAGGGGGTCTACGAGCAGTACTTC; CDR3: CASIYDRQGVYEQYF; D: TRBD1; size: few; V: TRBV11-2; J: TRBJ2-7
DNA: TGTGCCAGCAGTCTGGCTAGCGGGAGCCTCGAGACCCAGTACTTC; CDR3: CASSLASGSLETQYF; D: TRBD2; size: -; V: TRBV12-3/TRBV12-4; J: TRBJ2-5
DNA: TGCAGCGTTGAAGAGGTGGAGGGGACGGAGACCCAGTACTTC; CDR3: CSVEEVEGTETQYF; D: -; size: many; V: TRBV29-1; J: TRBJ2-5
DNA: TGCAGTGCTAGAGAAGTTAGCGGGAATGAGCAGTTCTTC; CDR3: CSAREVSGNEQFF; D: TRBD2; size: many; V: TRBV20-1; J: TRBJ2-1
DNA: TGTGCTAGTGGCTCGGGACTAGCGGGCTGGAATGAGCAGTTCTTC; CDR3: CASGSGLAGWNEQFF; D: TRBD2; size: few; V: TRBV12-5; J: TRBJ2-1
DNA: TGTGCCAGCACCCCGGGACAGAGGAATGAAAAACTGTTTTTT; CDR3: CASTPGQRNEKLFF; D: TRBD1; size: many; V: TRBV6-2/TRBV6-3; J: TRBJ1-4
DNA: TGTGCCAGCAGCCTGACTGCAACTAATGAAAAACTGTTTTTT; CDR3: CASSLTATNEKLFF; D: -; size: many; V: TRBV7-7; J: TRBJ1-4
DNA: TGCAGCGTTCGTCCGAGGGGCAATGAGCAGTTCTTC; CDR3: CSVRPRGNEQFF; D: -; size: few; V: TRBV29-1; J: TRBJ2-1
DNA: TGTGCCAGCAGCCAAGACAGGCTGAGCTCCTACGAGCAGTACTTC; CDR3: CASSQDRLSSYEQYF; D: -; size: many; V: TRBV3-1; J: TRBJ2-7
DNA: TGTGCCAGCAGCTTACGCCGGCAAAACACCGGGGAGCTGTTTTTT; CDR3: CASSLRRQNTGELFF; D: -; size: few; V: TRBV7-2; J: TRBJ2-2
DNA: TGTGCCAGCAGTTTGATATCGCCGAACTACGAGCAGTACTTC; CDR3: CASSLISPNYEQYF; D: -; size: -; V: TRBV28; J: TRBJ2-7
DNA: TGTGCCAGCAGTTTTTTTGGGGCCCTGCAAGAGACCCAGTACTTC; CDR3: CASSFFGALQETQYF; D: -; size: few; V: TRBV27; J: TRBJ2-5
DNA: TGCAGCGTTGTGATGCAGGCGAACACCGGGGAGCTGTTTTTT; CDR3: CSVVMQANTGELFF; D: -; size: many; V: TRBV29-1; J: TRBJ2-2
DNA: TGTGCCACCAGAGGGACAGGGGGAACTCTGGGCACTGAAGCTTTCTTT; CDR3: CATRGTGGTLGTEAFF; D: TRBD1; size: few; V: TRBV10-3; J: TRBJ1-1
DNA: TGCAGTGCCCAACAGGAAAATTCACCCCTCCACTTT; CDR3: CSAQQENSPLHF; D: -; size: many; V: TRBV20-1; J: TRBJ1-6
DNA: TGTGCCAGCAGTCAGGTTCCAACTAATGAAAAACTGTTTTTT; CDR3: CASSQVPTNEKLFF; D: -; size: many; V: TRBV28; J: TRBJ1-4
DNA: TGTGCCATCAGAGAACTAGCTTACAATGAGCAGTTCTTC; CDR3: CAIRELAYNEQFF; D: -; size: many; V: TRBV10-3; J: TRBJ2-1
DNA: TGCAGCGTTCCGGGACGGCTGTCCTATGGCTACACCTTC; CDR3: CSVPGRLSYGYTF; D: -; size: many; V: TRBV29-1; J: TRBJ1-2
DNA: TGTGCCAGCAGTGACCACCGGGGGAGAGGAAGCAATCAGCCCCAGCATTTT; CDR3: CASSDHRGRGSNQPQHF; D: -; size: -; V: TRBV6-1; J: TRBJ1-5
DNA: TGTGCCAGCAGCCCGACAGGTCCCGGCGATACGCAGTATTTT; CDR3: CASSPTGPGDTQYF; D: -; size: -; V: TRBV5-6; J: TRBJ2-3
DNA: TGTGCCAGCAGCCTCCTAGCGGGAGGGCCGAATATGCGTCTGAATGAGCAGTTCTTC; CDR3: CASSLLAGGPNMRLNEQFF; D: TRBD2; size: few; V: TRBV7-2; J: TRBJ2-1
DNA: TGTGCCAGCAGCTTAGTACGACAGGGGGGGTACGAGCAGTACTTC; CDR3: CASSLVRQGGYEQYF; D: TRBD1; size: -; V: TRBV7-6; J: TRBJ2-7
DNA: TGTGCCAGCAGTGTGCAGGCACAAGAGACCCAGTACTTC; CDR3: CASSVQAQETQYF; D: -; size: few; V: TRBV2; J: TRBJ2-5
DNA: TGCGCCAGCAGCTTGGTTACCAGCGCCAATTCACCCCTCCACTTT; CDR3: CASSLVTSANSPLHF; D: -; size: -; V: TRBV5-1; J: TRBJ1-6
DNA: TGCAGTGCTAGAGATGGGGGCCACTCCTATAATTCACCCCTCCACTTT; CDR3: CSARDGGHSYNSPLHF; D: -; size: few; V: TRBV20-1; J: TRBJ1-6
DNA: TGCAGTGCTAGAGCGGTCGGAGCAAATCAGCCCCAGCATTTT; CDR3: CSARAVGANQPQHF; D: -; size: few; V: TRBV20-1; J: TRBJ1-5
DNA: TGTGCCAGCACCACGCGGAGGAGAGGGGGAGATACGCAGTATTTT; CDR3: CASTTRRRGGDTQYF; D: -; size: -; V: TRBV28; J: TRBJ2-3
DNA: TGCAGTGCGCAAGCTGGGCAGAAAGAGACCCAGTACTTC; CDR3: CSAQAGQKETQYF; D: -; size: few; V: TRBV20-1; J: TRBJ2-5
DNA: TGTGCCTGGAGTGTAGTGGAGGGCACTGAAGCTTTCTTT; CDR3: CAWSVVEGTEAFF; D: -; size: many; V: TRBV30; J: TRBJ1-1
DNA: TGCGCCAGCAGCCAGGAGCCTGAGGCTGAAGCTTTCTTT; CDR3: CASSQEPEAEAFF; D: -; size: medium-sized; V: TRBV4-3; J: TRBJ1-1
DNA: TGTGCCAGCAGCCTAGCGGGGACCCAAGAGACCCAGTACTTC; CDR3: CASSLAGTQETQYF; D: TRBD2; size: few; V: TRBV3-1; J: TRBJ2-5
DNA: TGTGCCACCAGCAGGCTGACAGGGAACCAAGAGACCCAGTACTTC; CDR3: CATSRLTGNQETQYF; D: TRBD1; size: -; V: TRBV15; J: TRBJ2-5
DNA: TGCAGTGCTGGCGCAGGAGCTGCAACTAATGAAAAACTGTTTTTT; CDR3: CSAGAGAATNEKLFF; D: -; size: -; V: TRBV20-1; J: TRBJ1-4
DNA: TGTGCCAGCAGCCCCCTGATGAGGGCTAGCGGGAGAGGACAGTTCTTC; CDR3: CASSPLMRASGRGQFF; D: TRBD2; size: -; V: TRBV3-1; J: TRBJ2-1
DNA: TGCAGTGCTAGGCACAGTTTCTCCTACGAGCAGTACTTC; CDR3: CSARHSFSYEQYF; D: -; size: few; V: TRBV20-1; J: TRBJ2-7
DNA: TGTGCCAGCAGCTTGGTGGGCGGTGGGTCTAATGAAAAACTGTTTTTT; CDR3: CASSLVGGGSNEKLFF; D: -; size: -; V: TRBV7-2; J: TRBJ1-4
DNA: TGCGCCAGCAGTCGGACAGGTCCAAGTAATCACACTGAAGCTTTCTTT; CDR3: CASSRTGPSNHTEAFF; D: TRBD1; size: once; V: TRBV23-1; J: TRBJ1-1
DNA: TGCAGCGCCACGATGAGAGTGGGAGCCACAGATACGCAGTATTTT; CDR3: CSATMRVGATDTQYF; D: -; size: few; V: TRBV29-1; J: TRBJ2-3
DNA: TGTGCCAGCAGCCAAGTCAGGGGGATGCCGGGCGAGCAGTACTTC; CDR3: CASSQVRGMPGEQYF; D: TRBD1; size: many; V: TRBV16; J: TRBJ2-7
DNA: TGCAGTGCTAGAGCAGGGACTAGCGGGGACTCCTACGAGCAGTACTTC; CDR3: CSARAGTSGDSYEQYF; D: TRBD2; size: few; V: TRBV20-1; J: TRBJ2-7
DNA: TGTGCCACCAGTGACCAGCGGGAGACACGGTTTGATGAGCAGTTCTTC; CDR3: CATSDQRETRFDEQFF; D: TRBD2; size: few; V: TRBV24-1; J: TRBJ2-1
DNA: TGTGCCAGCAGCCCCCGTCCCGGGACAGGGACTAATGAAAAACTGTTTTTT; CDR3: CASSPRPGTGTNEKLFF; D: TRBD1; size: -; V: TRBV9; J: TRBJ1-4
DNA: TGCAGCGGCGCAACAATCTACGAGCAGTACTTC; CDR3: CSGATIYEQYF; D: -; size: -; V: TRBV29-1; J: TRBJ2-7